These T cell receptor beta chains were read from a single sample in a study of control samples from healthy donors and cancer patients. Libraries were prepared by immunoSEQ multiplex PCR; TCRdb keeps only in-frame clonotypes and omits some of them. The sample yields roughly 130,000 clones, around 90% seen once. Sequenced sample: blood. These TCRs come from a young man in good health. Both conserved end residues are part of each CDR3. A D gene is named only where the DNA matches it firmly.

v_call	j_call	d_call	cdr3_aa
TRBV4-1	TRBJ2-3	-	CASSQDHNTDTQYF
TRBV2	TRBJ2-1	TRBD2	CASSGAGVEFF
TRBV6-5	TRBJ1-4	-	CASSFNEKLFF
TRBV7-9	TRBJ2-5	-	CASSSTAISFKETQYF
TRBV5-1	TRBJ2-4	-	CASSLNGVVAKNIQYF
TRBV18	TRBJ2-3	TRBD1	CASSLGQGYTDTQYF
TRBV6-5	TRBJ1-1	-	CASRRGLNTEAFF
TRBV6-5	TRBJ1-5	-	CASSYSEGQPQHF
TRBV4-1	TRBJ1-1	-	CASSMNRDTEAFF
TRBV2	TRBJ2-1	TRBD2	CARRRGLGSYNEQFF
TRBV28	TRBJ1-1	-	CASRQSGGDTEAFF
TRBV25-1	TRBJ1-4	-	CASSQGSEKLFF
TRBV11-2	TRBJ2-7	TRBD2	CASRHVTSGNYEQYF
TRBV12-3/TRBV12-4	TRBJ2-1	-	CASSLVVDGEQFF
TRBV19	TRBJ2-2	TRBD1	CASSIGPGTGIAGELFF
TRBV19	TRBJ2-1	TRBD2	CASRRSTGGAREQFF
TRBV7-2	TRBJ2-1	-	CASSLAGEYNEQFF
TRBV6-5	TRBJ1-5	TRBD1	CASRTSQGGNQPQHF
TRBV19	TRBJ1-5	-	CASSLGRGISQPQHF
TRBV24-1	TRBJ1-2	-	CATSDPTVNYGYTF
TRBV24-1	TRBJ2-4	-	CATSDPAGTDKNIQYF
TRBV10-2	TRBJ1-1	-	CASRVGAGSTEAFF
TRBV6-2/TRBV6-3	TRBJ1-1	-	CASSYRGGNTEAFF
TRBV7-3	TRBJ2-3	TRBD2	CASSTGLAGGPITDTQYF
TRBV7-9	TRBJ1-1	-	CASSGRTGGDTEAFF
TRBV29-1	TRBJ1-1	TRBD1	CSVEDLRQGEAFF
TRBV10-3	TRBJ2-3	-	CAISELASQDTQYF
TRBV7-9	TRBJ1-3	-	CASSFYSGDTIYF
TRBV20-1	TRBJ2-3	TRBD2	CSASSASGSSTDTQYF
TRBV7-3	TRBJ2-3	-	CASSLLGGQGSTDTQYF
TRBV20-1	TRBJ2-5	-	CSASTQWTQYF